This TCR beta chain was recorded in a study of PD-1 blockade in classical Hodgkin lymphoma. Each and every patient relapsed after autologous stem cell transplantation, and patients got differing brentuximab vedotin exposure. Best response was recorded as complete response, partial response or progressive disease. This CDR3 has 12 amino acids. Germline V gene data show CDR1 as SGDLS and CDR2 as YYNGEE. V lost 4 bases to trimming and J lost 6 bases, with 7 bases between them. A word on this clone: No antigen is known for it.

Sequenced by immunoSEQ multiplex PCR; TCRdb stores in-frame clones only, minus some. The sample carries roughly 13,000 clones, around 80% recorded once. Whole-study results and caveats: There was a significant rise in CD4+ TCR diversity by C4D1, with no such rise for CD8+.

Sequenced here: peripheral blood mononuclear cells (PBMCs), sampled before the second cycle of nivolumab. J is TRBJ2-2 and V is TRBV9; D unresolved. The TCR sequence derives from a human donor with classical Hodgkin lymphoma. Here the CDR3 reads CASSLGPGELFF. In nucleotides, the CDR3 is TGTGCCAGCAGCTTGGGCCCCGGGGAGCTGTTTTTT.